What follows describes a single T cell receptor beta chain. Its antigen remains unidentified. Qualities for individual bases were not recorded, and no much larger clone is one base off. The source of the sample is a study of blood T cell repertoires in COVID-19 (dated by TCRdb to 2018 to 2020). Regarding the study in general: Collaborator samples came from the United States, Italy and Spain and covered acute and convalescent phases of COVID-19. The prospective study material was composed of cDNA or gDNA derived from T cells, B-cell-depleted T cells, or PBMCs. Deeply sampled blood TCRbeta repertoires from subjects exposed to, actively infected with, or recovered from COVID-19 were included in the dataset. The repertoires were released in a freely available public database meant as a resource for research on the immune response to SARS-CoV-2. Samples were obtained from the ongoing ImmuneRACE study (first 160 participants) and from roughly 1,300 subjects provided by 6 global collaborators. The sample metadata nearly always contained a de-identified subject ID, COVID-19 status, age in years and sex. HLA class I and class II types, where available, came from metadata supplied by the sample provider rather than from assay-based typing.

At one collaborating source in Seattle, patients were enrolled during active infection and were followed longitudinally through the course of disease. Whole blood was collected in K2EDTA tubes by collaborating institutions according to the institutions' own protocols. For TCRbeta analysis, collaborator samples were shipped as frozen whole blood, as isolated PBMCs, or as DNA extracted from either sample type. TCRbeta CDR3 regions were amplified from genomic DNA using the immunoSEQ Assay, a bias-controlled multiplex PCR. In the original analysis: The number of nucleated cells in each sample was estimated by amplification of reference gene primers within the assay. To quantify the absolute abundance of each unique TCRbeta CDR3 rearrangement, sequence reads were collapsed and filtered. For each sample, productive Simpson clonality was calculated as the square root of Simpson's diversity index across productive rearrangements. TCRdb stores this immuneACCESS table with in-frame sequences only. Part of the clones is absent; in the studies checked, under half of the shortfall reflects unresolved V genes, and no reason is known for the rest. The DNA was the basis for D and trimming; V, J and clone size are from that table. In this sample the table shows some 180,000 clones, approximately 85% of which occur a single time. The top ten clonotypes cover around 2.7% of the sample.

CDR1 and CDR2 were assigned from the germline V gene as LGHNT and FRNRAP. Between the V and J ends, shortened by 2 bases and 0 bases respectively, the junction contains 14 bases. The CDR3 numbers 16 residues from cysteine through phenylalanine. Only the CDR3 DNA is retained, 48 bases long and in frame from the first base. What the research found in general, with its limitations: How much clinical and demographic metadata was included differed by source and by participant, and the metadata was provided uncurated.

The chain employs TRBV12-5 and TRBJ2-7, with the D gene call left open. The receptor's source is a woman over 75 with COVID-19, enrolled during active disease. Sequencing input: peripheral blood. CDR3 sequence: CASGLSPPGSSYEQYF. The bases are TGTGCTAGTGGTTTGTCCCCCCCGGGTTCCTCCTACGAGCAGTACTTC.